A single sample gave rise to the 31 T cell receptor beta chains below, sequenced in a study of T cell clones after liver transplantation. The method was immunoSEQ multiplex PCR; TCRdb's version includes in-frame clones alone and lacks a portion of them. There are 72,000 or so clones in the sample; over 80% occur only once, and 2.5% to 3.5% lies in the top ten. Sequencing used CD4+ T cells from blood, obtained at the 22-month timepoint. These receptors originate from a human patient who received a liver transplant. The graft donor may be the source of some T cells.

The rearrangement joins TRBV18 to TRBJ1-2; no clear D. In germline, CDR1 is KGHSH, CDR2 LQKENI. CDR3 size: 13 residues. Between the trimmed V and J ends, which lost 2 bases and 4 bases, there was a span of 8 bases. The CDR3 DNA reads TGTGCCAGCTCACCAGTGGAAAGCTATGGCTACACCTTC. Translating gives CASSPVESYGYTF.

The CDR3 DNA reads as TGTGCCAGCAGCCTCCTGACTAGCGGCCAAGAGACCCAGTACTTC. Protein sequence: CASSLLTSGQETQYF. The rearrangement joins TRBV7-2 to TRBJ2-5, with TRBD2 identical over 9 bases. V lost 5 bases to trimming and J lost 1 base; unmatched junction nucleotides: 5. This CDR3 region has 15 residues. The germline gives CDR1 SGHTA, CDR2 FQGNSA.

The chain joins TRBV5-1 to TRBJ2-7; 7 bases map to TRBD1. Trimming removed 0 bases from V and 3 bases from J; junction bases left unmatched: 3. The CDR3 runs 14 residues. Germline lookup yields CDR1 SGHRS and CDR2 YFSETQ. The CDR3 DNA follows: TGCGCCAGCAGCTTGGGGACAGGTTTCTACGAGCAGTACTTC. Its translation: CASSLGTGFYEQYF. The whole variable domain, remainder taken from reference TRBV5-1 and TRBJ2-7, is KAGVTQTPRYLIKTRGQQVTLSCSPISGHRSVSWYQQTPGQGLQFLFEYFSETQRNKGNFPGRFSGRQFSNSRSEMNVSTLELGDSALYLCASSLGTGFYEQYFGPGTRLTVT.

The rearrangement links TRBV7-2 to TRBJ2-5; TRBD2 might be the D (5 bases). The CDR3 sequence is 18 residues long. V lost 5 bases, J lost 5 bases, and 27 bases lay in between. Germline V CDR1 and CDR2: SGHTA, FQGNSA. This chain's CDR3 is CASSLGDFVAWYRETQYF. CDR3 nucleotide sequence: TGTGCCAGCAGCCTCGGGGATTTTGTAGCGTGGTACCGGGAGACCCAGTACTTC.

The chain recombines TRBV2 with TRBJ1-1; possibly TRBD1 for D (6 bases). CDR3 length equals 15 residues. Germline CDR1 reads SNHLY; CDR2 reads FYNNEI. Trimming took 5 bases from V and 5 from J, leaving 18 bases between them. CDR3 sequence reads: CASSSRAPQGTEAFF. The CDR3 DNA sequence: TGTGCCAGCAGTTCCCGGGCCCCTCAGGGGACTGAAGCTTTCTTT.

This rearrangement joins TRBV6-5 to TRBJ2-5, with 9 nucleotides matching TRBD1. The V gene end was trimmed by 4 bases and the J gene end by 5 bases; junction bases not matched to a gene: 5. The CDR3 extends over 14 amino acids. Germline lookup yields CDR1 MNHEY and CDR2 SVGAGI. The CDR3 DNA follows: TGTGCCAGCAGTTTTTACAGGGGGCGCGAGACCCAGTACTTC. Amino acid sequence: CASSFYRGRETQYF.

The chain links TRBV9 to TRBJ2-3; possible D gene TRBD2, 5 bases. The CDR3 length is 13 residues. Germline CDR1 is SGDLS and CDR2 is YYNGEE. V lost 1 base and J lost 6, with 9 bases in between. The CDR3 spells CASSVRGRDTQYF. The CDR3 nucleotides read TGTGCCAGCAGCGTACGGGGTCGGGATACGCAGTATTTT.

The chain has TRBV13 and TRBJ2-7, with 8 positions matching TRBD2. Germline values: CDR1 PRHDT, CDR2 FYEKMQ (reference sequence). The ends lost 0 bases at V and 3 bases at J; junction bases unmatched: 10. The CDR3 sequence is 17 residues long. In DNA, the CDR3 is TGTGCCAGCAGCTTAGGCTCGAGAGGACTAGCAGACTACGAGCAGTACTTC. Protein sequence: CASSLGSRGLADYEQYF.

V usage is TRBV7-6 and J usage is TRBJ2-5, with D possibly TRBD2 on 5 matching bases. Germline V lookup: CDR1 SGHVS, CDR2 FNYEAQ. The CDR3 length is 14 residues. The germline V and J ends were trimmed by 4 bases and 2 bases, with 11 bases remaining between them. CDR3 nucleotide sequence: TGTGCCAGCAGCTCCCCCGGGGAACAAGAGACCCAGTACTTC. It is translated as CASSSPGEQETQYF. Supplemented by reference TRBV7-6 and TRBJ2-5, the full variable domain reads GAGVSQSPRYKVTKRGQDVALRCDPISGHVSLYWYRQALGQGPEFLTYFNYEAQQDKSGLPNDRFSAERPEGSISTLTIQRTEQRDSAMYRCASSSPGEQETQYFGPGTRLLVL.

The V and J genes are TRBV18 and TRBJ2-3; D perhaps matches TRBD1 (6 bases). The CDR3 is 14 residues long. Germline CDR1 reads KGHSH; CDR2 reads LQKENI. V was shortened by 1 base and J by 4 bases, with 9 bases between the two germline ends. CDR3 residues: CASSPQGVADTQYF. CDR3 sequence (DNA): TGTGCCAGCTCACCACAGGGGGTTGCAGATACGCAGTATTTT.

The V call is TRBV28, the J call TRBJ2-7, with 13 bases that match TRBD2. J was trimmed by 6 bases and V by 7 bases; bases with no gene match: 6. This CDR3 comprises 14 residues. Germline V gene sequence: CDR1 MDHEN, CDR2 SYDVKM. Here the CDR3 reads CASNQGLAGSEQYF. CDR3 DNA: TGTGCCAGCAATCAGGGACTAGCGGGAAGCGAGCAGTACTTC.

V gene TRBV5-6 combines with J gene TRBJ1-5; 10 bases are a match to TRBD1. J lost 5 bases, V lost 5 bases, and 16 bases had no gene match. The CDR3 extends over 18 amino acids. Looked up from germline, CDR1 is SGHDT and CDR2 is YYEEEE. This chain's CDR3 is CASSSTGTGEPQDQPQHF. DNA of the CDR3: TGTGCCAGCAGTTCCACCGGGACAGGGGAGCCACAAGATCAGCCCCAGCATTTT.

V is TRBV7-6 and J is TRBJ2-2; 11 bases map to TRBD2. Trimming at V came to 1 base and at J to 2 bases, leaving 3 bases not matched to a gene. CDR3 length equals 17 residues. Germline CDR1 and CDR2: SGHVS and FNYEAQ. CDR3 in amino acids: CASSLGTSGGNTGELFF. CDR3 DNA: TGTGCCAGCAGCTTAGGAACTAGCGGGGGAAACACCGGGGAGCTGTTTTTT.

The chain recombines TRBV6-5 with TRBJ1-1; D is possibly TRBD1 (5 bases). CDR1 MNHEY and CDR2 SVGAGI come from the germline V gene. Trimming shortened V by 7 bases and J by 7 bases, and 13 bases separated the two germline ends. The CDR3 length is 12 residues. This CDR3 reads CASNNVRDEAFF. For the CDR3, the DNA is TGTGCCAGCAACAACGTCAGGGATGAAGCTTTCTTT.

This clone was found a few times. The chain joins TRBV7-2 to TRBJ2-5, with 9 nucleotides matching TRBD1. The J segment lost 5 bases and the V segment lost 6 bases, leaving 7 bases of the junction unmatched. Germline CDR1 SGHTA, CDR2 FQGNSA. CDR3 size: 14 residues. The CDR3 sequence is CASRTGGSGETQYF. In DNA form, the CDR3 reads TGTGCCAGCAGAACAGGGGGCTCGGGGGAGACCCAGTACTTC.

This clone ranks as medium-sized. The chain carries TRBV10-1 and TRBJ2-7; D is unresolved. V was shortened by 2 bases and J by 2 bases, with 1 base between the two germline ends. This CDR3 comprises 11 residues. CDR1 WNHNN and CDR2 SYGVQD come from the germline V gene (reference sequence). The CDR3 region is CASSETYEQYF. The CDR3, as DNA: TGCGCCAGCAGTGAGACCTACGAGCAGTACTTC.

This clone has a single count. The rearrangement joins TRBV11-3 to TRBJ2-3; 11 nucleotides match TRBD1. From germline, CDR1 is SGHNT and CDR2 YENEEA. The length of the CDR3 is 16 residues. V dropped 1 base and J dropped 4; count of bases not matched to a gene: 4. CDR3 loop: CASSLGDRGDADTQYF. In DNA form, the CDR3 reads TGTGCCAGCAGCTTAGGGGACAGGGGGGACGCAGATACGCAGTATTTT.

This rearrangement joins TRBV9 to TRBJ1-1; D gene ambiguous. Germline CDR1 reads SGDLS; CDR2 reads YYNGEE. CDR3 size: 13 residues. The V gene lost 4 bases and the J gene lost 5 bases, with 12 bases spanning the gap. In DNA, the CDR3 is TGTGCCAGCAGCCGAATCGGAGGAACTGAAGCTTTCTTT. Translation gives CASSRIGGTEAFF. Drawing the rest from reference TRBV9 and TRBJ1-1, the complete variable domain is DSGVTQTPKHLITATGQRVTLRCSPRSGDLSVYWYQQSLDQGLQFLIQYYNGEERAKGNILERFSAQQFPDLHSELNLSSLELGDSALYFCASSRIGGTEAFFGQGTRLTVV.

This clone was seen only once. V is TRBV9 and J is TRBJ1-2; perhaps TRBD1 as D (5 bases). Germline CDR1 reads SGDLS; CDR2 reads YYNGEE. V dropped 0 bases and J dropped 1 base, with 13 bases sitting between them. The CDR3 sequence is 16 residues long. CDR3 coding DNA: TGTGCCAGCAGCGTAGAAAGTCAGGGATATAACTATGGCTACACCTTC. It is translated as CASSVESQGYNYGYTF.

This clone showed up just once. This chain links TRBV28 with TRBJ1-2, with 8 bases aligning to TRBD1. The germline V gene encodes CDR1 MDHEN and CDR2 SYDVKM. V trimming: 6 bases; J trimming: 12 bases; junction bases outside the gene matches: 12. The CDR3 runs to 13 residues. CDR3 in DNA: TGTGCCAGCAGGATACAGGGGGGGGTATGGAACACCTTC. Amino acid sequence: CASRIQGGVWNTF.

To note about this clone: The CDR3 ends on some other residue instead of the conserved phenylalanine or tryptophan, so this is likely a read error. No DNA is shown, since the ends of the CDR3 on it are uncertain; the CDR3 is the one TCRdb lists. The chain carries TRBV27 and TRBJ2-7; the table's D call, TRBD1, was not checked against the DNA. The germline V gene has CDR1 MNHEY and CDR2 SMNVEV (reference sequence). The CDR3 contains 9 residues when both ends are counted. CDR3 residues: CASSLGGSL.

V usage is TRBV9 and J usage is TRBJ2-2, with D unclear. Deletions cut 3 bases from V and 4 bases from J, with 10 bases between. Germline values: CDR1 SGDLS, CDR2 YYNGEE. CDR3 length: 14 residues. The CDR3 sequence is CASSAQMSTGELFF. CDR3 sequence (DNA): TGTGCCAGCAGCGCACAAATGAGCACCGGGGAGCTGTTTTTT.

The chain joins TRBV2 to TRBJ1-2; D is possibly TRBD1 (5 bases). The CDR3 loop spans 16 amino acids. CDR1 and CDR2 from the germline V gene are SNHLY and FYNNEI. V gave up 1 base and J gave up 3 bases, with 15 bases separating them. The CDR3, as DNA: TGTGCCAGCAGTGAAGTAGGAGGCAGGGCCTACTATGGCTACACCTTC. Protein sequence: CASSEVGGRAYYGYTF.

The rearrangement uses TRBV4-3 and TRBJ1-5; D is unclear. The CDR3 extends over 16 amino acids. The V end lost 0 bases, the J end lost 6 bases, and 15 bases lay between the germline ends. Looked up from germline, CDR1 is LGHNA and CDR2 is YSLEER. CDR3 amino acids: CASSQDAYGESQPQHF. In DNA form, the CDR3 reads TGCGCCAGCAGCCAAGACGCCTACGGCGAATCTCAGCCCCAGCATTTT.

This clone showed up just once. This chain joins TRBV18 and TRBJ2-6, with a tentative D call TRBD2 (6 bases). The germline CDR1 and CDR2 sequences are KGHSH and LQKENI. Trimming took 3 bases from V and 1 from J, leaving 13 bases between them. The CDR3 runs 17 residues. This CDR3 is CASSPPTGGSGANVLTF. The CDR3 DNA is TGTGCCAGCTCACCCCCAACCGGGGGTTCTGGGGCCAACGTCCTGACTTTC.

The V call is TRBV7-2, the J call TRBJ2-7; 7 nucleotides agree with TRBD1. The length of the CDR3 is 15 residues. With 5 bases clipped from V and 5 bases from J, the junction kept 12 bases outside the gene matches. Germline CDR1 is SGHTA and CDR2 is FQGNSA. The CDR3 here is CASSLSNDRVHEQYF. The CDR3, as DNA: TGTGCCAGCAGCCTCTCGAACGACAGGGTTCACGAGCAGTACTTC.

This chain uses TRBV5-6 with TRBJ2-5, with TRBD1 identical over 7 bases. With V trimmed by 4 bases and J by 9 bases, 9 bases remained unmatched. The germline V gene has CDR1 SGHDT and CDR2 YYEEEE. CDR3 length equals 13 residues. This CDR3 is CASSVTGMRPQYF. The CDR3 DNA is TGTGCCAGCAGCGTGACAGGGATGAGGCCCCAGTACTTC.

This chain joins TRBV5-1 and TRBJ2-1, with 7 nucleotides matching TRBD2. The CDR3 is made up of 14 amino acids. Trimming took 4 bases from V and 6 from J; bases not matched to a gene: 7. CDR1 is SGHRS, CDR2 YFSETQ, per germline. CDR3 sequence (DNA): TGCGCCAGCAGCCCCGGGGAGGGTATCAATGAGCAGTTCTTC. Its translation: CASSPGEGINEQFF.

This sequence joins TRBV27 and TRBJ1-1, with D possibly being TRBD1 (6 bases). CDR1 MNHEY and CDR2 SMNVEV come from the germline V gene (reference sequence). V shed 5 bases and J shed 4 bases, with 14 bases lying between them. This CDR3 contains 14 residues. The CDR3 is CASSKTGLVTEAFF. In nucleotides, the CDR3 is TGTGCCAGCAGTAAAACAGGGTTGGTCACTGAAGCTTTCTTT.

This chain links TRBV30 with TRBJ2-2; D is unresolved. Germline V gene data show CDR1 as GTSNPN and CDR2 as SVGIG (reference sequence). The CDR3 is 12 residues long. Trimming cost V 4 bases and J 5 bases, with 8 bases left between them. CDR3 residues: CAWTPVTGELFF. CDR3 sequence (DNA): TGTGCCTGGACCCCGGTGACCGGGGAGCTGTTTTTT.

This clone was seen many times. The CDR3 spells CASGLGPYTQHF. In DNA, the CDR3 is TGTGCTAGTGGTTTGGGTCCCTACACTCAGCATTTT. The rearrangement uses TRBV12-5 and TRBJ1-5, with D hard to call. CDR3 length equals 12 residues. Germline CDR1 reads LGHNT; CDR2 reads FRNRAP. V lost 1 base to trimming and J lost 13 bases, with 11 bases between them.